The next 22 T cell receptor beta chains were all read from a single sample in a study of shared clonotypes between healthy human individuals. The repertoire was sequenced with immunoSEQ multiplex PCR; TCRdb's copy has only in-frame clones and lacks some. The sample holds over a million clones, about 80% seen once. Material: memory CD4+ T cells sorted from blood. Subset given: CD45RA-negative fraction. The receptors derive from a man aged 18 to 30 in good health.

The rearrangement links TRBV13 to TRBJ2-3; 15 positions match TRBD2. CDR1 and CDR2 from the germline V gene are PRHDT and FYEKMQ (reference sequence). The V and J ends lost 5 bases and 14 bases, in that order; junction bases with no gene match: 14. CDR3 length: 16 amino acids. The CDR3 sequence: CASSPGLAGGEYSPYF. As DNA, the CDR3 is TGTGCCAGCAGCCCCGGACTAGCGGGAGGGGAGTATTCTCCGTATTTT. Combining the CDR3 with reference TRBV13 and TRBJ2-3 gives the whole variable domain AAGVIQSPRHLIKEKRETATLKCYPIPRHDTVYWYQQGPGQDPQFLISFYEKMQSDKGSIPDRFSAQQFSDYHSELNMSSLELGDSALYFCASSPGLAGGEYSPYFGPGTRLTVL.

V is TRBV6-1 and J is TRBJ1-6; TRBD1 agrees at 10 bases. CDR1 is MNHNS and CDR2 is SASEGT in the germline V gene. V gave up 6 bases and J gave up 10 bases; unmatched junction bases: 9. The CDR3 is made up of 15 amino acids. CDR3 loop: CASRPDRGQGSPLHF. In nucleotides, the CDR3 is TGTGCCAGCAGACCCGACAGGGGGCAGGGATCACCCCTCCACTTT.

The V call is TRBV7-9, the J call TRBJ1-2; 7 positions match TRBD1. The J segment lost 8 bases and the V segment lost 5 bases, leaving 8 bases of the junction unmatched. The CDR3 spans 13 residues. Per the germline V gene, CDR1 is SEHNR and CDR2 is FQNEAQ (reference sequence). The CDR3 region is CASSHDRDRGYTF. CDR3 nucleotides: TGTGCCAGCAGCCACGACAGGGATAGAGGCTACACCTTC.

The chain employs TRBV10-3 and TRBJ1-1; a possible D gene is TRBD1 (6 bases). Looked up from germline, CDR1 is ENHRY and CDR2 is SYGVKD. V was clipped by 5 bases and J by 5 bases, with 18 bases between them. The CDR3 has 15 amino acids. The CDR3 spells CAISSDLGRGTEAFF. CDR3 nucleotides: TGTGCCATCAGTTCTGATTTGGGGAGGGGGACTGAAGCTTTCTTT.

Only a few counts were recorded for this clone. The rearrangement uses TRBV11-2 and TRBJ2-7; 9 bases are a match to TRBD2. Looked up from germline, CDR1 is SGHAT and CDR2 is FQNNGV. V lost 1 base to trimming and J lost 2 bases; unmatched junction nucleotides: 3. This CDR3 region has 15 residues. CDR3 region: CASSLALAGTYEQYF. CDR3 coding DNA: TGTGCCAGCAGCTTAGCGCTAGCGGGGACCTACGAGCAGTACTTC.

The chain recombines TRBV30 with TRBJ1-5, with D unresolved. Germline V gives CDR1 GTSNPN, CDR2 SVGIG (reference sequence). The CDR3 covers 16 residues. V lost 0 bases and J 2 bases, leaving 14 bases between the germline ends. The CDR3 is CAWSVYGALRNQPQHF. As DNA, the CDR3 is TGTGCCTGGAGTGTTTATGGAGCTTTACGCAATCAGCCCCAGCATTTT.

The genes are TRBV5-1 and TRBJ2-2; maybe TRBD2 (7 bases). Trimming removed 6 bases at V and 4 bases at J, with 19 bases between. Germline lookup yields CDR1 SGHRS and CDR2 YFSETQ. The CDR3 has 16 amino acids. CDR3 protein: CASTPLRGLSTGELFF. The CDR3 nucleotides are TGCGCCAGCACGCCCCTGCGGGGGCTGAGCACCGGGGAGCTGTTTTTT.

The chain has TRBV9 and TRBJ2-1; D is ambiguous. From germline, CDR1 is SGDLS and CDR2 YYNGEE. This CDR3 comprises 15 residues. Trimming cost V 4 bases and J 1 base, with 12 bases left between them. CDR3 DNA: TGTGCCAGCAGCCCCCAAGGAAGGTCCTACAATGAGCAGTTCTTC. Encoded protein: CASSPQGRSYNEQFF.

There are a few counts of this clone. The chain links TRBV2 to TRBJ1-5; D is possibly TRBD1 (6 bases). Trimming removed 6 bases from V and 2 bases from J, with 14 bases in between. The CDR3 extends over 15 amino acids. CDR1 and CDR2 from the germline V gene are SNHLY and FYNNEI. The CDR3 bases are TGTGCCAGCAGACTACAGGGACCGGGCAATCAGCCCCAGCATTTT. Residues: CASRLQGPGNQPQHF.

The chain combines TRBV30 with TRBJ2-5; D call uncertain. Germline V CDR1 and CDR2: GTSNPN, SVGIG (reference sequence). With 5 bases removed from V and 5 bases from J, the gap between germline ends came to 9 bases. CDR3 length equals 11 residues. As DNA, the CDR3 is TGTGCCTGGGGGGTGGCGGAGACCCAGTACTTC. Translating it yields CAWGVAETQYF.

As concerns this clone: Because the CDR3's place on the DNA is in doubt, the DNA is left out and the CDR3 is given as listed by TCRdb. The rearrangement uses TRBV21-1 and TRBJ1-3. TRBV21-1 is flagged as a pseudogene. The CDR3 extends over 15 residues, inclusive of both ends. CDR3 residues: CASSGKWGAGNTIYF.

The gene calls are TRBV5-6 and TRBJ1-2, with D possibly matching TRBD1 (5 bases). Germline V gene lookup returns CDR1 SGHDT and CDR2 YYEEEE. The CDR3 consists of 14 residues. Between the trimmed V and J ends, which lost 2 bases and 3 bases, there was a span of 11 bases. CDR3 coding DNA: TGTGCCAGCAGCTTCGCCGGGACGGACTATGGCTACACCTTC. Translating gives CASSFAGTDYGYTF. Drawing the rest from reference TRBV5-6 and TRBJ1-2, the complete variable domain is DAGVTQSPTHLIKTRGQQVTLRCSPKSGHDTVSWYQQALGQGPQFIFQYYEEEERQRGNFPDRFSGHQFPNYSSELNVNALLLGDSALYLCASSFAGTDYGYTFGSGTRLTVV.

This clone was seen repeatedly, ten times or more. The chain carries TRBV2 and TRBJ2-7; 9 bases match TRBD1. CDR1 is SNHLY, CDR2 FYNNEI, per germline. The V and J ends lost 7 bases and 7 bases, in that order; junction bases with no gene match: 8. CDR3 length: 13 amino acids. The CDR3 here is CASTEDRGREQYF. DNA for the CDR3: TGTGCCAGCACCGAGGACAGGGGCCGGGAGCAGTACTTC.

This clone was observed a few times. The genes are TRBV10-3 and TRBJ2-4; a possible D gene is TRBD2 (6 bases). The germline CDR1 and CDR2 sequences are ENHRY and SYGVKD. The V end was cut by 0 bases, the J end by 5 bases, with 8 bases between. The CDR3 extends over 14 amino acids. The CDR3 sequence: CAISESGEENIQYF. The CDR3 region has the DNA TGTGCCATCAGTGAGTCGGGGGAGGAAAACATTCAGTACTTC.

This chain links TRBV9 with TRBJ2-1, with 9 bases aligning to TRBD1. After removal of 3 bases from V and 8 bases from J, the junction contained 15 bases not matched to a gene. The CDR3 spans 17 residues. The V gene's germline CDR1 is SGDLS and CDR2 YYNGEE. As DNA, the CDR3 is TGTGCCAGCAGCGACGGCCCTCGGGACAGGGTTTTCGATGAGCAGTTCTTC. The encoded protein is CASSDGPRDRVFDEQFF.

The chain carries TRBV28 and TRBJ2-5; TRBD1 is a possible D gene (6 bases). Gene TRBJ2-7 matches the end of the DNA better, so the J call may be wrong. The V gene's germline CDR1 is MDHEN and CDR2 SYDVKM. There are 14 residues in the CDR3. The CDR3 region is CASSSTGKWGEQYF. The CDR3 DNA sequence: TGTGCCAGCAGTTCAACAGGGAAATGGGGCGAGCAGTACTTC.

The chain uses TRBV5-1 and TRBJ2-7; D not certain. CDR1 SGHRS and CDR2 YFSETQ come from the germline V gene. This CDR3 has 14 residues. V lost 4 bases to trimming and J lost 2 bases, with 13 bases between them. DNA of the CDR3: TGCGCCAGCAGCCCGTCTTGGGGAACCTACGAGCAGTACTTC. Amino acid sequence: CASSPSWGTYEQYF. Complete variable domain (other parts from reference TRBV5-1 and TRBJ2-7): KAGVTQTPRYLIKTRGQQVTLSCSPISGHRSVSWYQQTPGQGLQFLFEYFSETQRNKGNFPGRFSGRQFSNSRSEMNVSTLELGDSALYLCASSPSWGTYEQYFGPGTRLTVT.

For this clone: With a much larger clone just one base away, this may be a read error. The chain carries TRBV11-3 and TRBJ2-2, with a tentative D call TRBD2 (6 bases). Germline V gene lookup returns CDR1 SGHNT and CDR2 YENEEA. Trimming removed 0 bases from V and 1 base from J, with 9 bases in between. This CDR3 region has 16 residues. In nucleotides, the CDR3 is TGTGCCAGCAGCTTAGATGTCGGGGGGAACACCGGGGAGCTGTTTTTT. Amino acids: CASSLDVGGNTGELFF.

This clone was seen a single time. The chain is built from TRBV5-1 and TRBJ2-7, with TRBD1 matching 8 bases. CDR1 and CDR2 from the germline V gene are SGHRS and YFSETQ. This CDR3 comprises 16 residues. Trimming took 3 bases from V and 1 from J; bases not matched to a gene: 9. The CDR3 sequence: CASSWAGTGLSYEQYF. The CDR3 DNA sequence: TGCGCCAGCAGCTGGGCCGGGACAGGCCTGTCCTACGAGCAGTACTTC.

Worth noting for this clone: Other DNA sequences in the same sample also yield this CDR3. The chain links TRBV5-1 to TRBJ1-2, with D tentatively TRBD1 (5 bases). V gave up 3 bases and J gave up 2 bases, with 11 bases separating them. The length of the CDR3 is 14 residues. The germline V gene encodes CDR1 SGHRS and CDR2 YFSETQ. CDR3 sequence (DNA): TGCGCCAGCAGCTCCGGACAATCGAACTATGGCTACACCTTC. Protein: CASSSGQSNYGYTF.

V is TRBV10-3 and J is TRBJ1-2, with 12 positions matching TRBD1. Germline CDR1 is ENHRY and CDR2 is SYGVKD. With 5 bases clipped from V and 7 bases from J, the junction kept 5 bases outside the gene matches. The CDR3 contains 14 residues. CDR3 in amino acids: CAISPGQGAPGYTF. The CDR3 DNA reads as TGTGCCATCAGTCCGGGACAGGGGGCTCCTGGCTACACCTTC.

CDR3 residues: CASTGQGRNQPQHF. CDR3 nucleotides: TGTGCCAGTACGGGACAGGGGCGCAATCAGCCCCAGCATTTT. This chain uses TRBV19 with TRBJ1-5; TRBD1 matches at 10 bases. There are 14 residues in the CDR3. From germline, CDR1 is LNHDA and CDR2 SQIVND (reference sequence). V was pared by 7 bases and J by 2 bases, with 2 bases of the junction left unmatched.